A selection of T cell receptor beta chains follows, all from one sample in a study of cytomegalovirus exposure and HLA in healthy donors. Method: immunoSEQ multiplex PCR; TCRdb's copy keeps in-frame clones and lacks some. This sample has 50,000 to 65,000 clones, with more than 70% found just once. The sequenced material came from PBMCs. The source of these receptors is a woman in her thirties in good health and CMV-seronegative. Both conserved end residues are part of each CDR3. Each record gives: clone size, D gene, J gene, V gene, CDR3 protein, CDR3 DNA. The D gene is left open where the match is weak. Size values are once, few and many counts, or a class for expanded clones, and some rows have none.

>few|TRBD2|TRBJ2-1|TRBV13
CASSLSQYVGGSLNEQFF
TGTGCCAGCAGCTTATCCCAATACGTTGGCGGGAGTCTGAATGAGCAGTTCTTC
>-|-|TRBJ2-5|TRBV5-6
CASSGRGQGGAETQYF
TGTGCCAGCAGCGGGCGGGGCCAAGGGGGCGCGGAGACCCAGTACTTC
>few|-|TRBJ2-3|TRBV6-4
CATAGSSTDTQYF
TGTGCCACCGCCGGTTCTAGCACAGATACGCAGTATTTT
>-|-|TRBJ1-2|TRBV5-1
CASRTGGNDYGYTF
TGCGCCAGCAGAACGGGAGGGAACGACTATGGCTACACCTTC
>-|TRBD2|TRBJ2-7|TRBV28
CASRKALAVTYEQYF
TGTGCCAGCAGGAAAGCCCTAGCGGTGACCTACGAGCAGTACTTC
>-|TRBD2|TRBJ2-5|TRBV9
CASSVEGGLAGGETQYF
TGTGCCAGCAGCGTAGAAGGTGGGCTAGCGGGGGGGGAGACCCAGTACTTC
>-|TRBD2|TRBJ2-3|TRBV5-1
CASSLAGVADTQYF
TGCGCCAGCAGTCTAGCGGGAGTGGCAGATACGCAGTATTTT
>-|-|TRBJ2-6|TRBV6-1
CASRVGGSGANVLTF
TGTGCCAGCAGAGTAGGGGGCTCTGGGGCCAACGTCCTGACTTTC
>-|TRBD1|TRBJ2-7|TRBV4-1
CASSQNLGTGDYEQYF
TGCGCCAGCAGCCAAAACCTCGGGACAGGTGACTACGAGCAGTACTTC
>-|-|TRBJ1-1|TRBV12-5
CASGFRHPTRRAEAFF
TGTGCTAGTGGTTTTCGTCACCCTACCCGGCGGGCTGAAGCTTTCTTT
>-|TRBD1|TRBJ1-4|TRBV18
CASSPDRVENEKLFF
TGTGCCAGCTCACCCGACAGGGTGGAAAATGAAAAACTGTTTTTT
>-|-|TRBJ2-1|TRBV19
CASKKGGEEREQFF
TGTGCCAGTAAAAAAGGAGGGGAGGAACGGGAGCAGTTCTTC
>-|-|TRBJ1-4|TRBV14
CASSQQGLNEKLFF
TGTGCCAGCAGCCAACAGGGGTTGAATGAAAAACTGTTTTTT
>-|TRBD1|TRBJ2-4|TRBV7-2
CASSQYLGQKNIQYF
TGTGCCAGCAGCCAATACTTGGGACAGAAAAACATTCAGTACTTC
>-|TRBD1|TRBJ1-1|TRBV19
CASSIEDRLHEAFF
TGTGCCAGTAGTATAGAGGACAGGCTCCATGAAGCTTTCTTT
>-|-|TRBJ2-2|TRBV2
CASSEAGAQNTGELFF
TGTGCCAGCAGTGAAGCAGGGGCCCAGAACACCGGGGAGCTGTTTTTT
>-|-|TRBJ2-1|TRBV18
CASSVSGASYNEQFF
TGTGCCAGCTCAGTCAGCGGAGCGTCCTACAATGAGCAGTTCTTC
>-|-|TRBJ1-2|TRBV13
CASSSKPIGRTF
TGTGCCAGCAGCTCCAAACCCATAGGGAGAACCTTC
>-|-|TRBJ1-1|TRBV29-1
CSVDRAGADTEAFF
TGCAGCGTTGATCGGGCAGGGGCTGACACTGAAGCTTTCTTT
>-|TRBD2|TRBJ2-1|TRBV4-3
CASSHPMGTSGRHEQFF
TGCGCCAGCAGCCATCCTATGGGGACTAGCGGCCGGCATGAGCAGTTCTTC
>-|TRBD2|TRBJ2-3|TRBV28
CASSRYSGRGADTQYF
TGTGCCAGCAGCCGTTATAGCGGGAGGGGCGCAGATACGCAGTATTTT
>-|TRBD1|TRBJ1-3|TRBV9
CASSPEPTGTGNTIYF
TGTGCCAGCAGCCCCGAGCCGACAGGGACTGGAAACACCATATATTTT
>-|TRBD1|TRBJ2-7|TRBV27
CASSSPLVPGQPYEQYF
TGTGCCAGCAGTTCTCCCTTAGTACCGGGACAGCCCTACGAGCAGTACTTC
>-|TRBD1|TRBJ1-5|TRBV28
CASSYDRGNQPQHF
TGTGCCAGCAGCTATGACAGGGGCAATCAGCCCCAGCATTTT
>-|-|TRBJ1-4|TRBV7-6
CASSLKQDEKLFF
TGTGCCAGCAGCCTCAAACAGGATGAAAAACTGTTTTTT
>-|-|TRBJ1-1|TRBV19
CASSIDTGEAFF
TGTGCCAGTAGTATAGATACCGGTGAAGCTTTCTTT
>-|TRBD1|TRBJ2-7|TRBV29-1
CSVDRGQNEQYF
TGCAGCGTTGACAGGGGACAGAACGAGCAGTACTTC
>-|TRBD1|TRBJ1-5|TRBV15
CATSSRTGDQPQHF
TGTGCCACCAGCAGCCGGACAGGGGACCAGCCCCAGCATTTT
>-|TRBD1|TRBJ2-5|TRBV27
CASSLQLGQGSETQYF
TGTGCCAGCAGTTTACAACTGGGACAGGGTAGCGAGACCCAGTACTTC
>-|TRBD1|TRBJ1-6|TRBV30
CALPVTGTGGSLHF
TGTGCCTTACCGGTAACCGGGACAGGGGGGTCCCTCCACTTT
>-|-|TRBJ2-6|TRBV4-3
CASSQVWGPSGANVLTF
TGCGCCAGCAGCCAAGTTTGGGGGCCTTCTGGGGCCAACGTCCTGACTTTC
>-|TRBD1|TRBJ1-2|TRBV28
CASCPPGDRAFGYTF
TGTGCCAGCTGCCCCCCCGGGGACAGGGCTTTTGGCTACACCTTC
>-|TRBD1|TRBJ2-3|TRBV5-6
CASSFFQGALVGTQYF
TGTGCCAGCAGCTTCTTCCAGGGGGCTTTAGTGGGTACGCAGTATTTT
>-|-|TRBJ1-4|TRBV5-1
CASSLGEDEKLFF
TGCGCCAGCAGCTTGGGTGAGGATGAAAAACTGTTTTTT
>once|-|TRBJ1-6|TRBV7-9
CASSFEQGNSPLHF
TGTGCCAGCAGCTTTGAACAGGGAAATTCACCCCTCCACTTT
>-|TRBD1|TRBJ2-7|TRBV11-2
CASSLVGGQGARSYEQYF
TGTGCCAGCAGCTTAGTAGGGGGACAGGGGGCACGGTCCTACGAGCAGTACTTC
>-|TRBD2|TRBJ2-3|TRBV15
CATSRSERGSTDTQYF
TGTGCCACCAGCAGATCCGAGCGGGGCAGCACAGATACGCAGTATTTT
>-|-|TRBJ1-1|TRBV27
CASSYSNPLKAEAFF
TGTGCCAGCAGTTACAGTAACCCCTTAAAGGCCGAAGCTTTCTTT
>once|TRBD2|TRBJ2-1|TRBV23-1
CASSQWTSGRACGNEQFF
TGCGCCAGCAGTCAATGGACTAGCGGGAGGGCCTGCGGCAATGAGCAGTTCTTC
>-|-|TRBJ1-5|TRBV19
CASTYLGGVGQPQHF
TGTGCCAGTACCTATCTTGGGGGGGTCGGACAGCCCCAGCATTTT
>-|-|TRBJ2-2|TRBV6-5
CASSLQGTGELFF
TGTGCCAGCAGCCTACAGGGTACCGGGGAGCTGTTTTTT
>-|-|TRBJ2-3|TRBV6-5
CASSYSRTATDTQYF
TGTGCCAGCAGTTACAGTAGGACAGCGACAGATACGCAGTATTTT
>-|TRBD2|TRBJ2-1|TRBV18
CASSPRPGAGDYNEQFF
TGTGCCAGCTCACCACGCCCGGGAGCGGGGGACTACAATGAGCAGTTCTTC
>-|-|TRBJ2-1|TRBV21-1
CASSTGGSAGSSYNEQFF
TGTGCCAGCAGCACAGGGGGCTCAGCCGGTAGCTCCTACAATGAGCAGTTCTTC
>-|TRBD1|TRBJ2-3|TRBV9
CASSADRGLPDTQYF
TGTGCCAGCAGCGCGGACAGGGGGCTACCAGATACGCAGTATTTT
>-|TRBD2|TRBJ2-7|TRBV6-1
CASSVSGNPAYEQYF
TGTGCCAGCAGTGTTAGCGGGAATCCCGCCTACGAGCAGTACTTC
>few|TRBD2|TRBJ2-7|TRBV2
CASISGRETYEQYF
TGTGCCAGCATTAGCGGGAGGGAAACCTACGAGCAGTACTTC